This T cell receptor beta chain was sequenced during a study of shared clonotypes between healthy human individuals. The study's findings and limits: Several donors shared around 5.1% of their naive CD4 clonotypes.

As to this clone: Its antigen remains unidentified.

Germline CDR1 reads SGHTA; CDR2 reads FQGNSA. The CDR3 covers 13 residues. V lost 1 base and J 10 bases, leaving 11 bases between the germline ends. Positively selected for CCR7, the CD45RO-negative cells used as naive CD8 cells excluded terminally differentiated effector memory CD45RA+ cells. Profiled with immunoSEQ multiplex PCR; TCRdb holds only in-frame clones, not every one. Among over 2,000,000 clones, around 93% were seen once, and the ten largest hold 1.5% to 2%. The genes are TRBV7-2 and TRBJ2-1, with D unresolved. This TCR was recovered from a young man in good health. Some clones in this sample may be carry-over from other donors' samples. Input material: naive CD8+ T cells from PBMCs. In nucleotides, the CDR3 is TGTGCCAGCAGCTTAGTAGGTCCCCCCGAGCAGTTCTTC. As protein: CASSLVGPPEQFF.